These T cell receptor beta chains were read from a single sample in a study of blood T cell repertoires in COVID-19. Only in-frame clones appear in the TCRdb table, and some are missing; sequencing was by immunoSEQ multiplex PCR. The sample consists of around 150,000 clones, 81% of them appearing once. The sequencing input was peripheral blood. Every receptor here comes from a man aged 55 to 70 with active or convalescent COVID-19. Each CDR3 is given with its conserved first and last residue. A D gene is named only where the DNA matches it firmly. Clone size is stated in some rows and not others, as once, few, many or a class when expanded.

TRBJ1-5 | TRBV19 | few | NA | CASGVRVNQPQHF | TGTGCCAGTGGAGTCAGAGTCAATCAGCCCCAGCATTTT
TRBJ2-7 | TRBV3-1/TRBV3-2 | NA | TRBD2 | CASSPKGGGDALAVSYEQYF | TGTGCCAGCAGCCCAAAGGGTGGAGGGGATGCACTAGCGGTATCCTACGAGCAGTACTTC
TRBJ1-2 | TRBV28 | NA | TRBD1 | CASSKTGNYGYTF | TGTGCCAGCAGTAAGACAGGGAACTATGGCTACACCTTC
TRBJ2-1 | TRBV5-1 | NA | TRBD2 | CASSGLAGVVNEQFF | TGCGCCAGCAGCGGCCTAGCGGGAGTAGTTAATGAGCAGTTCTTC
TRBJ1-2 | TRBV5-1 | NA | NA | CASSFLRGSNYGYTF | TGCGCCAGCAGCTTCCTTCGGGGTTCTAACTATGGCTACACCTTC
TRBJ2-1 | TRBV4-2 | NA | TRBD1 | CASSEGGLYNEQFF | TGTGCCAGCAGCGAAGGGGGCTTGTACAATGAGCAGTTCTTC
TRBJ1-2 | TRBV29-1 | NA | NA | CSVGSGTYGYTF | TGCAGCGTAGGATCTGGGACATATGGCTACACCTTC
TRBJ2-7 | TRBV6-6 | NA | TRBD2 | CASKGQRDLYEQYF | TGTGCCAGCAAGGGGCAGCGGGACCTCTACGAGCAGTACTTC
TRBJ1-3 | TRBV5-1 | NA | NA | CASSLGDTGISGNTIYF | TGCGCCAGCAGCTTGGGGGATACAGGGATCTCTGGAAACACCATATATTTT
TRBJ2-3 | TRBV10-1 | NA | TRBD2 | CASSPILAGVEDTQYF | TGCGCCAGCAGTCCCATTCTAGCGGGAGTGGAAGATACGCAGTATTTT
TRBJ2-1 | TRBV2 | once | TRBD2 | CASSGTRSYNEQFF | TGTGCCAGCAGCGGGACTAGATCCTACAATGAGCAGTTCTTC
TRBJ2-1 | TRBV5-1 | NA | TRBD2 | CASSSTPAGGPYNEQFF | TGCGCCAGCAGCTCAACCCCGGCGGGGGGCCCCTACAATGAGCAGTTCTTC
TRBJ2-3 | TRBV28 | NA | NA | CASSFDVARGTDTQYF | TGTGCCAGCAGTTTTGATGTAGCGCGGGGCACAGATACGCAGTATTTT
TRBJ2-7 | TRBV18 | NA | TRBD1 | CASSPGTGDDEQYF | TGTGCCAGCTCACCAGGGACAGGGGATGACGAGCAGTACTTC
TRBJ1-2 | TRBV4-2 | NA | TRBD1 | CASRPSGQGARGYTF | TGTGCCAGCAGACCAAGCGGACAGGGGGCGCGTGGCTACACCTTC
TRBJ2-1 | TRBV2 | NA | TRBD1 | CASSPGQGFYNEQFF | TGTGCCAGCAGTCCCGGACAGGGGTTCTACAATGAGCAGTTCTTC
TRBJ2-3 | TRBV19 | NA | NA | CASSIDPYLRDTQYF | TGTGCCAGTAGTATAGATCCCTACCTGAGAGATACGCAGTATTTT
TRBJ2-1 | TRBV13 | NA | TRBD2 | CASSPPNPGLASNEQFF | TGTGCCAGCAGCCCTCCAAACCCGGGACTAGCGAGTAATGAGCAGTTCTTC
TRBJ2-7 | TRBV7-2 | NA | TRBD1 | CASRGTGARGEQYF | TGTGCCAGCCGGGGAACAGGGGCAAGAGGCGAGCAGTACTTC
TRBJ1-6 | TRBV9 | once | NA | CASSVTGNNSPLHF | TGTGCCAGCAGCGTAACAGGGAATAATTCACCCCTCCACTTT
TRBJ1-1 | TRBV14 | few | NA | CASSQAAGFRAFF | TGTGCCAGCAGCCAGGCCGCCGGGTTTCGAGCTTTCTTT
TRBJ2-7 | TRBV29-1 | NA | TRBD1 | CSVGQGQGAYEQYF | TGCAGCGTTGGGCAGGGCCAGGGGGCGTACGAGCAGTACTTC
TRBJ1-4 | TRBV18 | once | TRBD1 | CASSPRNRGGEKLFF | TGTGCCAGCTCACCCCGGAACAGGGGTGGTGAAAAACTGTTTTTT
TRBJ1-2 | TRBV24-1 | once | NA | CATSDPLNYGYTF | TGTGCCACCAGTGACCCCTTAAACTATGGCTACACCTTC
TRBJ1-4 | TRBV27 | NA | NA | CASSFAGTNEKLFF | TGTGCCAGCAGTTTCGCAGGGACTAATGAAAAACTGTTTTTT
TRBJ2-5 | TRBV5-1 | NA | NA | CASSFGQYQETQYF | TGCGCCAGCAGCTTTGGGCAGTACCAAGAGACCCAGTACTTC
TRBJ2-1 | TRBV5-4 | NA | TRBD2 | CASSIGLAGFKFF | TGTGCCAGCAGCATAGGACTAGCGGGATTCAAGTTCTTC
TRBJ1-1 | TRBV7-9 | NA | NA | CASSSRRLNTEAFF | TGTGCCAGCAGCTCACGCAGATTGAACACTGAAGCTTTCTTT
TRBJ2-1 | TRBV5-1 | NA | TRBD2 | CASSLEGASGRVSHNEQFF | TGCGCCAGCAGCTTGGAAGGAGCTAGCGGGAGGGTATCCCACAATGAGCAGTTCTTC
TRBJ1-1 | TRBV19 | NA | NA | CATTSLGGTEAFF | TGTGCCACCACCTCCCTGGGGGGGACTGAAGCTTTCTTT
TRBJ1-2 | TRBV6-1 | NA | TRBD1 | CASSSRTGGDGYTF | TGTGCCAGCAGCTCACGGACAGGGGGCGATGGCTACACCTTC
TRBJ1-6 | TRBV18 | NA | NA | CASSDSGKSLHF | TGTGCCAGCTCAGATTCAGGGAAATCCCTCCACTTT